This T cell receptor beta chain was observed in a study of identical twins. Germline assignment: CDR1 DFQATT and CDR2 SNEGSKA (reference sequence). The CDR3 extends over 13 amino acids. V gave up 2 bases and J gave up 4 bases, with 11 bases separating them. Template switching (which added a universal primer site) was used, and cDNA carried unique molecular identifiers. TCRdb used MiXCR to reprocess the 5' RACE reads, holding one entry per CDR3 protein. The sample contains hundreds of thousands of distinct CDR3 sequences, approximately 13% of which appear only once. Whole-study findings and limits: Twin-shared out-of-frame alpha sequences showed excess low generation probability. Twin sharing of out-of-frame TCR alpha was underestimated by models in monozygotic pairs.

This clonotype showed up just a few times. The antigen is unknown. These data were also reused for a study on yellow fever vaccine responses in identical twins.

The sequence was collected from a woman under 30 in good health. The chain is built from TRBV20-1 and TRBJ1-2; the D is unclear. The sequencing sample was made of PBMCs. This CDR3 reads CSARRESSYGYTF. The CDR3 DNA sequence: TGCAGTGCTAGAAGGGAATCGAGCTATGGCTACACCTTC.